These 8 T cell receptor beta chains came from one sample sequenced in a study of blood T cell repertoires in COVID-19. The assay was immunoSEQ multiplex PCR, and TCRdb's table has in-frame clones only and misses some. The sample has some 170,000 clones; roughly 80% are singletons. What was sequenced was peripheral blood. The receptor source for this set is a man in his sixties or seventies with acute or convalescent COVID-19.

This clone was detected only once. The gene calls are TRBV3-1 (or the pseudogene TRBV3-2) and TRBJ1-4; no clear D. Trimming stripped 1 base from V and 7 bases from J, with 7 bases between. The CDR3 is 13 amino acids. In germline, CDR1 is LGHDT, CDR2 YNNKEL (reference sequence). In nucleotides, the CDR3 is TGTGCCAGCAGCCAAGGTCGCGTTGAAAAACTGTTTTTT. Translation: CASSQGRVEKLFF.

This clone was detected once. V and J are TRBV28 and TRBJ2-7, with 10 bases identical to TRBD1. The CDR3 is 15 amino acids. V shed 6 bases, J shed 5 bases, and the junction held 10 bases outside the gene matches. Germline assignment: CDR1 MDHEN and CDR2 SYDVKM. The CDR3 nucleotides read TGTGCCAGCAGCAGCCCCGGGACAGGGGAAGACGAGCAGTACTTC. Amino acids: CASSSPGTGEDEQYF.

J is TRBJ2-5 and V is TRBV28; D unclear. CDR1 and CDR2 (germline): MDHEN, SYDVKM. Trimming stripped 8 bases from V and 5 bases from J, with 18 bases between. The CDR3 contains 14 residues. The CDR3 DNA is TGTGCCAGCGGATCTAGGTCTTTGTCCGAGACCCAGTACTTC. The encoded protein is CASGSRSLSETQYF.

The CDR3 bases are TGTGCCAGCAGTGAAGCTGGCGCGGGTTTTGCCCAGCATTTT. This codes for CASSEAGAGFAQHF. The V gene is TRBV6-1, the J gene TRBJ1-5; D remains unclear. The CDR3 runs 14 residues. Between the trimmed V and J ends, which lost 0 bases and 11 bases, there was a span of 14 bases. Germline V gene data show CDR1 as MNHNS and CDR2 as SASEGT.

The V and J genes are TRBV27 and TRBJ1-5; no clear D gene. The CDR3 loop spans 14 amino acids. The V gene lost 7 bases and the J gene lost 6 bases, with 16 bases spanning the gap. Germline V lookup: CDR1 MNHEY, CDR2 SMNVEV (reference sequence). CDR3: CASMTARGGQPQHF. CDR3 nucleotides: TGTGCCAGCATGACGGCCCGAGGTGGTCAGCCCCAGCATTTT.

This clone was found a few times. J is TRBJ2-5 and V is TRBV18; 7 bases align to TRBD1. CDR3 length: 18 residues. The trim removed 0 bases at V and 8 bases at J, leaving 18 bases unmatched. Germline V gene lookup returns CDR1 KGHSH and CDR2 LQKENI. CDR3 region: CASSPPGPPDRAQGTQYF. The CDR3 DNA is TGTGCCAGCTCACCACCGGGACCCCCAGACAGGGCGCAAGGTACCCAGTACTTC.

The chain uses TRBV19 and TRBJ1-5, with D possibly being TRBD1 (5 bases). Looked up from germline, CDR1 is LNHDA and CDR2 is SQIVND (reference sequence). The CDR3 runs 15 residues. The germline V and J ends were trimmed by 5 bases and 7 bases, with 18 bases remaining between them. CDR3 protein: CASSHDRVKEQPQHF. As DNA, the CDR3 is TGTGCCAGTAGTCATGACAGAGTAAAGGAACAGCCCCAGCATTTT. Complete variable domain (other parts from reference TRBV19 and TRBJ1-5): DGGITQSPKYLFRKEGQNVTLSCEQNLNHDAMYWYRQDPGQGLRLIYYSQIVNDFQKGDIAEGYSVSREKKESFPLTVTSAQKNPTAFYLCASSHDRVKEQPQHFGDGTRLSIL.

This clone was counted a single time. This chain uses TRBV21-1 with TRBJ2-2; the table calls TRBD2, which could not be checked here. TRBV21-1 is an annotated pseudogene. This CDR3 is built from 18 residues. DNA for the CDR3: TGTGCCAGCAGCAAATGTGAGCGACCCACACTCACTACCGGGGAGCTGTTTTTT. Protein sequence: CASSKCERPTLTTGELFF.